This T cell receptor (beta chain) was sequenced in a study of CD8 T cells in Susac syndrome. A quantity of about 0.5 to 1 ug RNA underwent reverse transcription using random hexamers. Amplification of TCR beta CDR3 by immunoSEQ multiplex PCR spanned 54 Vbeta and 13 Jbeta. TCRdb ran MiXCR on the immunoSEQ multiplex PCR reads and lists one entry per CDR3 protein. Found here are approximately 74,000 distinct CDR3 sequences, about 92% of them singletons; the top ten hold about 0.54%. The CDR3 covers 15 residues. CDR1 and CDR2 from the germline V gene are WSHSY and SAAADI. J gave up 2 bases and V 3 bases, and 6 bases lay outside the gene matches.

Material: CD4+ T cells from PBMCs. This clonotype was sampled from a human donor with Susac syndrome. This rearrangement joins TRBV10-2 to TRBJ2-7; 8 bases map to TRBD2. The CDR3 here is CASSDPAGVTYEQYF. The CDR3 bases are TGCGCCAGCAGTGACCCAGCGGGGGTAACCTACGAGCAGTACTTC.